The table lists the clone carrying this T cell receptor beta chain with many counts. Antigen unknown. Per the germline V gene, CDR1 is ENHRY and CDR2 is SYGVKD. The CDR3 is 16 amino acids. The V segment lost 3 bases and the J segment 7 bases; nucleotides outside the gene matches: 9. These data originate in a study of T-cell reconstitution after alpha-beta-depleted transplantation in children. Overall study results and limits: From surviving recipient T cells and thymic progenitors came the high day-60 TCRbeta diversity observed in some patients. Expanded graft clones numbering several hundred reportedly gave rise to alpha-beta T cells about two months after transplant. Hyperexpanded clones declined; after one year, newly produced T cells mostly supplied diversity.

The authors prepared the TCRbeta library with unique molecular identifiers. TCRdb itself ran the PCR reads through MiXCR, one entry per CDR3 protein. This sample yields hundreds of thousands of distinct CDR3 sequences, of which 10% to 15% are seen a single time; 2.2% belongs to the top ten. The TCR originated in a male patient aged 5 to 17 who had a stem cell transplant for acute myeloid leukemia, so the T cells may come from the graft donor. The material was PBMCs, mostly from graft donor cells, obtained 360 days after TCRalphabeta/CD19-depleted stem cell transplant. The chain carries TRBV10-3 and TRBJ2-2; 9 nucleotides match TRBD2. The CDR3, as DNA: TGTGCCATCAGTGACGGCCTAGCGGGAACCGTCGGGGAGCTGTTTTTT. Translated, it gives CAISDGLAGTVGELFF.